The source of this TCR beta chain is a study of CD8+ T cells in alopecia areata. Across the study: The study gave treated patients oral tofacitinib at 5 to 10 mg twice daily.

It was from alopecia areata patients that lesional scalp punch biopsies and peripheral blood were collected. The sorting of PBMCs gave CD4+ and CD8+ T cells. Study-level points and caveats: Normal scalp had lower clonality than lesional scalp, with alopecia totalis/universalis lesions showing this most strongly.

CDR1 and CDR2 (germline): SGHTA, FQGNSA. The CDR3 loop spans 11 amino acids. V was pared by 4 bases and J by 14 bases, with 2 bases of the junction left unmatched. Sequencing used cDNA as its template, made by extracting RNA and reverse transcribing it. Clones were read by immunoSEQ multiplex PCR, and TCRdb kept only the in-frame ones, dropping some. The data contain tens of thousands of clones, around 96% of them singletons. To note about this clone: Its cognate antigen is unknown.

The sequence was obtained from a human donor with alopecia areata. The sequencing here drew on CD8+ T cells sorted from blood, taken at week 0. The chain employs TRBV7-2 and TRBJ2-1; 10 bases align to TRBD1. In nucleotides, the CDR3 is TGTGCCAGCAGCTCGGACAGGGGGGAGTTCTTC. This encodes CASSSDRGEFF.